Described below is a single T cell receptor (beta chain) sequence and its context. V lost 4 bases, J lost 7 bases, and 11 bases stayed unmatched. The CDR3 is 15 amino acids. Germline values: CDR1 SGHRS, CDR2 YFSETQ. This record comes from a study of blood T cell repertoires in COVID-19. The wider study: Whether acute or convalescent, the COVID-19 samples came from the United States, Italy and Spain. PBMCs, B-cell-depleted T cells, or T cells were the source of the cDNA or gDNA that made up the material.

Using immunoSEQ multiplex PCR, the repertoire was profiled, and TCRdb retains in-frame clones only, with some absent. The sample lists 200,000 to 300,000 clones; 70% to 90% were seen once. Participants spanned ages about 18 to 100 years and resided in 20 to 30 US areas. Researchers sorted participants into cohorts using their self-reported clinical history. The chain is built from TRBV5-1 and TRBJ1-2; the match to TRBD1 covers 9 bases. The receptor's source is a woman aged 35 to 49 with acute COVID-19. Sequences were obtained from PBMCs or T cells enriched from blood (not recorded which). The CDR3: CASSPQTGGLSGYTF. CDR3 DNA sequence: TGCGCCAGCAGCCCGCAAACAGGGGGCTTGAGTGGCTACACCTTC.